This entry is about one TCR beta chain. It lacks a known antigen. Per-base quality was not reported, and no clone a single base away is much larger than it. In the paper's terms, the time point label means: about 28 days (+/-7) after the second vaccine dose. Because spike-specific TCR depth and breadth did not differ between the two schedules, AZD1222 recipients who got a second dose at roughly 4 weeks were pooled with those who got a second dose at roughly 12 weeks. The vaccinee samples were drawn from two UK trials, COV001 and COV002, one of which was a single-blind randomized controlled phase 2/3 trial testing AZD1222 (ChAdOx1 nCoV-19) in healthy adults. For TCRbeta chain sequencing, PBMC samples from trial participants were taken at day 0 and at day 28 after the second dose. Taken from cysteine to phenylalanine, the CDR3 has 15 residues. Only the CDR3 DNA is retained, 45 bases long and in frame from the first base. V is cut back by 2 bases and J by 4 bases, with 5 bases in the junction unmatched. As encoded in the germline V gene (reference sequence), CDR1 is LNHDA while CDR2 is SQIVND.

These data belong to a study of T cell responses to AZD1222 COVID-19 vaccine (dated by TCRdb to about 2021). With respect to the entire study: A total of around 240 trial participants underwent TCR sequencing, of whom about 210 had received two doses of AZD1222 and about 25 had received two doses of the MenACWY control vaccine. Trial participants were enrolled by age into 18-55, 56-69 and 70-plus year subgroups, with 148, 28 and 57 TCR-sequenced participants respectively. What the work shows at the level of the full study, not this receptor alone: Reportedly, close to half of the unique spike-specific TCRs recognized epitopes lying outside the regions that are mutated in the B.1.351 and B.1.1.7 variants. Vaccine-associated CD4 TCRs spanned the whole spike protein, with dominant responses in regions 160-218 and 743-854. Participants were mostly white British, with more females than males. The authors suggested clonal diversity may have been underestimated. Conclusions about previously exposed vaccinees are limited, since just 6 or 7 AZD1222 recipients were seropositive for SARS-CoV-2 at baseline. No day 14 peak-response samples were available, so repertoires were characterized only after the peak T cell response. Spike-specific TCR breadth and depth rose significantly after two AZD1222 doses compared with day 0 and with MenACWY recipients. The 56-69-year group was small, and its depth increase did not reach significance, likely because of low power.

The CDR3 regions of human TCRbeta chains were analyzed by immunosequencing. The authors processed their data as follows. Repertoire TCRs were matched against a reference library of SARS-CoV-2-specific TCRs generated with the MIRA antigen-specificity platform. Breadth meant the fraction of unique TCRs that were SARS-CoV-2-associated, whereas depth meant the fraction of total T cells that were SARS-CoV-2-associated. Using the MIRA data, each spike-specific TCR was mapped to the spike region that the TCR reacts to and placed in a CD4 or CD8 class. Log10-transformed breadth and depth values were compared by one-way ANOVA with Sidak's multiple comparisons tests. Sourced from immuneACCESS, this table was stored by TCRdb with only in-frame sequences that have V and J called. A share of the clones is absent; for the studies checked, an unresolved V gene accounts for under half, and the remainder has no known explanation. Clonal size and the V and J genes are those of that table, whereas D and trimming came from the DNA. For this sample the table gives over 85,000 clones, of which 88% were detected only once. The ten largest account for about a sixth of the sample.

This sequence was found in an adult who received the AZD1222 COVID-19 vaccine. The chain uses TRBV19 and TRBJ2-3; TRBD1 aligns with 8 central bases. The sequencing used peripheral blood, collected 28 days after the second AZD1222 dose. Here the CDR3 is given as CASSITGQVPDTQYF. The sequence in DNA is TGTGCCAGTAGTATAACGGGACAGGTACCAGATACGCAGTATTTT.